One sample yielded the 24 T cell receptor beta chains listed below, sequenced in a study. TCRdb processed the 5' RACE reads anew with MiXCR; each CDR3 protein has one entry. The sample records about 64,000 distinct CDR3 sequences, less than 25% being singletons. The sample taken for sequencing was memory CD4+ T cells sorted from a lymph node. Subset here: memory CD4+ T cells, CD4+CD45RO+CD25-. The receptors derive from a female donor with breast cancer.

The chain is built from TRBV3-1 and TRBJ2-1; no definite D call. The CDR3 is 12 amino acids. V gave up 1 base and J gave up 6 bases, with 4 bases separating them. The germline V gene has CDR1 LGHDT and CDR2 YNNKEL (reference sequence). CDR3 coding DNA: TGTGCCAGCAGCCAAGGAGGCAATGAGCAGTTCTTC. Its protein is CASSQGGNEQFF.

With respect to this clonotype: Given a much more abundant clone one base away, this may be a read error. The V call is TRBV5-1, the J call TRBJ2-3, with no clear D. This CDR3 region has 11 residues. CDR1 is SGHRS, CDR2 YFSETQ, per germline. The CDR3 DNA sequence: TGCGCCGGCAGGTACACAGATACGCAGTATTTT. Translated: CAGRYTDTQYF.

This clonotype appeared a few times. Here the CDR3 reads CASSEGPGQTTIYF. DNA for the CDR3: TGTGCCAGCAGTGAAGGTCCGGGACAAACGACCATATATTTT. V gene TRBV2 combines with J gene TRBJ1-3; possible D gene TRBD1, 6 bases. CDR1 and CDR2 (germline): SNHLY, FYNNEI. Trimming left V 1 base short and J 10 bases short, with 14 bases between. This CDR3 has 14 amino acids.

This clonotype has only a few counts. The V gene is TRBV7-9, the J gene TRBJ2-3, with 8 bases lining up with TRBD2. The CDR3 loop spans 14 amino acids. Trimming took 6 bases from V and 1 from J; bases not matched to a gene: 3. Germline loops: CDR1 SEHNR, CDR2 FQNEAQ (reference sequence). CDR3 protein: CASRGLGGTDTQYF. DNA of the CDR3: TGTGCCAGCAGGGGACTAGGGGGCACAGATACGCAGTATTTT. The whole variable domain, filled in from reference TRBV7-9 and TRBJ2-3, reads DTGVSQNPRHKITKRGQNVTFRCDPISEHNRLYWYRQTLGQGPEFLTYFQNEAQLEKSRLLSDRFSAERPKGSFSTLEIQRTEQGDSAMYLCASRGLGGTDTQYFGPGTRLTVL.

The chain combines TRBV11-3 with TRBJ2-1; possibly TRBD2 for D (7 bases). Germline V gene sequence: CDR1 SGHNT, CDR2 YENEEA. V was shortened by 4 bases and J by 9 bases, with 22 bases between the two germline ends. This CDR3 is built from 16 residues. CDR3 nucleotide sequence: TGTGCCAGCAGCTCTGGATTAGGGGGGGGTGAGGGTGAGCAGTTCTTC. It specifies CASSSGLGGGEGEQFF.

Many counts were recorded for this clonotype. The chain links TRBV7-3 to TRBJ2-1; D uncertain. V lost 3 bases and J lost 9, with 18 bases in between. CDR1 is SGHTA and CDR2 is FQGTGA in the germline V gene. This CDR3 spans 15 amino acids. CDR3 residues: CASSLGNGLRTEQFF. DNA of the CDR3: TGTGCCAGCAGCTTGGGTAATGGGCTACGCACTGAGCAGTTCTTC.

The CDR3 nucleotides are TGTGCCAGCAGTTTAGGTGGCGCGAACCGTGAGCAGTTCTTC. Its translation: CASSLGGANREQFF. V and J are TRBV28 and TRBJ2-1; no definite D call. The CDR3 consists of 14 residues. Trimming took 2 bases from V and 9 from J, leaving 14 bases between them. Germline CDR1 reads MDHEN; CDR2 reads SYDVKM.

V and J are TRBV10-3 and TRBJ1-6; TRBD1 matches at 11 bases. The J segment lost 8 bases and the V segment lost 0 bases, leaving 0 bases of the junction unmatched. Germline CDR1 and CDR2: ENHRY and SYGVKD. There are 15 residues in the CDR3. CDR3 region: CAISESDRGHSPLHF. The DNA for the CDR3 is TGTGCCATCAGTGAGTCGGACAGGGGGCATTCACCCCTCCACTTT.

Remarks on this clonotype: An end of the junction does not agree with germline; a read error may underlie this. The chain is built from TRBV6-5 and TRBJ1-2; 10 bases agree with TRBD1. Per the germline V gene, CDR1 is MNHEY and CDR2 is SVGAGI. CDR3 length equals 15 residues. DNA for the CDR3: TGTGCCAGCAGTCGACAGGGGGCGCAGAACTATGGCTACGCCTTC. Its translation: CASSRQGAQNYGYAF.

This clonotype was found many times. The genes are TRBV6-5 and TRBJ2-5, with D perhaps matching TRBD1 (6 bases). Germline V gene lookup returns CDR1 MNHEY and CDR2 SVGAGI. The V end lost 3 bases, the J end lost 9 bases, and 23 bases lay between the germline ends. This CDR3 spans 16 amino acids. The CDR3 DNA is TGTGCCAGCAGTTATGTCGCATCCAGAGGGGGTGCGGCCCAGTACTTC. Translation gives CASSYVASRGGAAQYF.

The chain is built from TRBV19 and TRBJ2-1; 11 bases agree with TRBD2. Germline V gene data show CDR1 as LNHDA and CDR2 as SQIVND (reference sequence). CDR3 length: 16 amino acids. Trimming took 0 bases from V and 8 from J; bases not matched to a gene: 6. This chain's CDR3 is CASSIDRLAGLDEQFF. CDR3 coding DNA: TGTGCCAGTAGTATAGATCGACTAGCGGGATTGGATGAGCAGTTCTTC.

The chain links TRBV7-2 to TRBJ2-2; D is ambiguous. Trimming took off 1 base at V and 6 bases at J, with 9 bases between the two ends. This CDR3 is 14 amino acids long. Germline lookup yields CDR1 SGHTA and CDR2 FQGNSA. The CDR3 loop is CASSLDRPSGELFF. CDR3 sequence (DNA): TGTGCCAGCAGCTTAGACCGCCCGTCCGGGGAGCTGTTTTTT. The entire variable domain, with the rest obtained from reference TRBV7-2 and TRBJ2-2, is as follows: GAGVSQSPSNKVTEKGKDVELRCDPISGHTALYWYRQSLGQGLEFLIYFQGNSAPDKSGLPSDRFSAERTGGSVSTLTIQRTQQEDSAVYLCASSLDRPSGELFFGEGSRLTVL.

This clonotype has only a few counts. The J gene is TRBJ2-7, the V gene TRBV20-1; 9 nucleotides agree with TRBD2. V shed 2 bases, J shed 2 bases, and the junction held 7 bases outside the gene matches. This CDR3 is 15 amino acids long. Germline values: CDR1 DFQATT, CDR2 SNEGSKA (reference sequence). DNA of the CDR3: TGCAGTGCTAGATCCGGACTAGCGAGTACCTACGAGCAGTACTTC. Its translation is CSARSGLASTYEQYF.

This sequence joins TRBV2 and TRBJ2-3; D might be TRBD1 (6 bases). Germline V gene lookup returns CDR1 SNHLY and CDR2 FYNNEI. The CDR3 spans 14 residues. Trimming left V 7 bases short and J 3 bases short, with 14 bases between. CDR3 in amino acids: CASTWDTATDTQYF. DNA for the CDR3: TGTGCCAGCACCTGGGACACGGCGACAGATACGCAGTATTTT.

This clonotype was found many times. The chain recombines TRBV28 with TRBJ2-7, with TRBD1 as a possible D gene (6 bases). From germline, CDR1 is MDHEN and CDR2 SYDVKM. V was trimmed by 5 bases and J by 7 bases, leaving 15 bases between them. The CDR3 covers 13 residues. CDR3 sequence reads: CASSETGRAEQYF. DNA of the CDR3: TGTGCCAGCAGTGAGACAGGTCGTGCGGAGCAGTACTTC.

This clonotype was seen a few times. The V call is TRBV11-2, the J call TRBJ2-1; D call uncertain. This CDR3 contains 12 residues. Germline assignment: CDR1 SGHAT and CDR2 FQNNGV. Between the trimmed V and J ends, which lost 4 bases and 9 bases, there was a span of 10 bases. CDR3 region: CASSSMQREQFF. For the CDR3, the DNA is TGTGCCAGCAGCTCCATGCAACGTGAGCAGTTCTTC.

This clonotype was found many times. CDR3 loop: CASSLTEYNEQFF. For the CDR3, the DNA is TGTGCCAGCAGCTTAACGGAGTACAATGAGCAGTTCTTC. The chain recombines TRBV7-9 with TRBJ2-1; D unresolved. The CDR3 has 13 amino acids. Deletions cut 2 bases from V and 4 bases from J, with 6 bases between. Germline V CDR1 and CDR2: SEHNR, FQNEAQ (reference sequence).

J is TRBJ1-6 and V is TRBV7-9; possibly TRBD1 for D (5 bases). V shed 4 bases and J shed 2 bases, with 12 bases lying between them. The CDR3 has 16 residues. Germline V gives CDR1 SEHNR, CDR2 FQNEAQ (reference sequence). CDR3 coding DNA: TGTGCCAGCAGCTCCGACAGAAAGACCTATAATTCACCCCTCCACTTT. This codes for CASSSDRKTYNSPLHF. Based on the CDR3 plus reference TRBV7-9 and TRBJ1-6, the full variable domain is DTGVSQNPRHKITKRGQNVTFRCDPISEHNRLYWYRQTLGQGPEFLTYFQNEAQLEKSRLLSDRFSAERPKGSFSTLEIQRTEQGDSAMYLCASSSDRKTYNSPLHFGNGTRLTVT.

The rearrangement links TRBV20-1 to TRBJ2-7; TRBD1 matches 7 bases. Trimming removed 4 bases from V and 11 bases from J; junction bases left unmatched: 11. Germline values: CDR1 DFQATT, CDR2 SNEGSKA (reference sequence). The CDR3 is made up of 12 amino acids. The CDR3 DNA is TGCAGTGCTAACCCAGGGGGAGAAGAGAAGTACTTC. This codes for CSANPGGEEKYF.

This clonotype has at least ten counts. J is TRBJ1-3 and V is TRBV28; the match to TRBD1 covers 7 bases. The V gene's germline CDR1 is MDHEN and CDR2 SYDVKM. The CDR3 spans 14 residues. The V segment lost 6 bases and the J segment 4 bases; nucleotides outside the gene matches: 6. The CDR3: CASRSTGDGNTIYF. In DNA, the CDR3 is TGTGCCAGCAGATCTACAGGGGACGGAAACACCATATATTTT.

As concerns this clonotype: A junction end diverges from the germline sequence, so it may reflect a read error. V and J are TRBV20-1 and TRBJ2-3; no firm D call. The CDR3 is 14 residues long. Germline CDR1 is DFQATT and CDR2 is SNEGSKA (reference sequence). The CDR3 loop is CSARDRAVTDTQYF. CDR3 DNA: TGCAGTGCTAGAGATAGGGCAGTTACAGACACGCAGTATTTT.

This clonotype was observed a handful of times. The chain uses TRBV28 and TRBJ2-2, with D uncertain. Per the germline V gene, CDR1 is MDHEN and CDR2 is SYDVKM. This CDR3 has 14 amino acids. V dropped 6 bases and J dropped 3 bases, with 11 bases sitting between them. The CDR3 nucleotides are TGTGCCAGCAGGATCGACACTTACACCGGGGAGCTGTTTTTT. It is translated as CASRIDTYTGELFF.

The rearrangement joins TRBV7-8 to TRBJ1-1; D uncertain. CDR1 is SGHVS, CDR2 FQNEAQ, per germline. The CDR3 runs to 15 residues. Trimming shortened V by 4 bases and J by 2 bases, and 14 bases separated the two germline ends. The CDR3 spells CASSSSGASNTEAFF. As DNA, the CDR3 is TGTGCCAGCAGCTCCAGTGGCGCCAGTAACACTGAAGCTTTCTTT.

In the case of this clonotype: One end of the junction varies from germline; a read error may be responsible. The chain links TRBV29-1 to TRBJ2-1; TRBD2 aligns across 15 bases. CDR3 length: 18 amino acids. Germline CDR1 is SQVTM and CDR2 is ANQGSEA. CDR3 in DNA: TGCAGCGTTGATGGGACTAGCGGGAGGCTCCGCTCCTACAGTGAGCAGTTCTTC. Its protein product is CSVDGTSGRLRSYSEQFF.